This record looks at one TCR beta chain sequence and its context. This clone's antigen is unknown. No much larger clonotype is one base removed from it; base qualities were not supplied. This record belongs to a study of cytomegalovirus exposure and HLA in healthy donors (TCRdb year 2017). For context, the study as a whole: According to a later analysis, the approximately 120 validation repertoires were produced on the same platform as the 666 repertoires of the first cohort. The aim of the study was to test whether cataloging public T cell receptors could identify signatures of past pathogen exposure. Besides the first cohort of roughly 700 subjects, a separate validation cohort made up of 120 different subjects was used. To predict cytomegalovirus infection status, the study brought together high-throughput TCR immunosequencing, statistical association of individual TCRs with disease status, and machine learning. Overall study outcomes, separate from this receptor: Cytomegalovirus status was reported to be diagnosed by the classifier with high specificity and sensitivity in both the original and validation cohorts. In the study, around 160 TCR beta chains were listed as associated with cytomegalovirus. Most TCR sequences were observed very rarely across donors, whereas some public TCRs were present in many individuals. The validation cohort had no HLA typing available for a later analysis, so co-occurrence within that cohort was assessed over all 120 or so repertoires. According to the authors, the approach could potentially be generalized to other disease states and immunological phenotypes. Subsequent analysis determined that TCRs grouped into clusters in the first cohort also showed a tendency toward co-occurrence across the 90 to 150 validation repertoires, and approximately 93% of cluster scores exceeded 0. Three of the identified cytomegalovirus-associated TCR beta chains were confirmed in vitro to be specific for cytomegalovirus antigens.

Separate from the approximately 700-subject first cohort, the validation cohort of 120 subjects was the group to which the donors belonged. The protocol used for the library was the immunoSEQ multiplex PCR assay. Regarding the original processing steps: A statistical classification framework was developed to diagnose cytomegalovirus status using the catalog of TCR beta chain sequences. Entries here come from immuneACCESS through TCRdb and include only in-frame sequences with V and J called. Some clones fail to appear in such tables; in the studies checked, an unresolved V gene covers under half of the shortfall, and the cause of the remainder is unknown. That table is the source of V, J and clone size, and D and trimming were worked out from the DNA. The sample has about 140,000 clones on record, 85% to 90% of them singletons. Approximately 8.5% of the sample is held by the ten biggest clonotypes.

The CDR3 runs 16 amino acids, cysteine and phenylalanine included. Only CDR3 DNA is held: 48 bases, read in frame from base 1. V loses 4 bases of germline sequence and J loses 6 bases, and the interval between the two ends is 18 bases. CDR1 MNHEY and CDR2 SMNVEV are derived from the germline V gene (reference sequence). Sequencing used PBMCs. Recombination connected TRBV27 to TRBJ1-4; tentative D gene TRBD1, with 5 bases matching. This TCR derives from a woman younger than 30 in good health and CMV-seropositive. The sequenced DNA is TGTGCCAGCAGTTGGGGCAGGGCAGAATATCATGAAAAACTGTTTTTT. This yields the protein CASSWGRAEYHEKLFF.